This T cell receptor beta chain was sequenced for a study of cytomegalovirus exposure and HLA in healthy donors. Regarding the study as a whole: Cytomegalovirus-associated TCR beta chains were listed, numbering more than 150.

This clone was detected only a few times. The antigen is not known. In germline, CDR1 is SGHRS, CDR2 YFSETQ. Trimming shortened V by 4 bases and J by 8 bases, and 13 bases separated the two germline ends. There are 13 residues in the CDR3. Researchers ran the PCR with 60 Vbeta and 13 Jbeta primers. Measured with immunoSEQ multiplex PCR; TCRdb has only the in-frame clones, and not every one. Of around 70,000 clones in the sample, less than 80% were seen once. The source of this sequence is a woman between 40 and 50 years old in good health and CMV-seropositive. The specimen was PBMCs. The rearrangement uses TRBV5-1 and TRBJ2-4, with D maybe TRBD1 (6 bases). The CDR3 spells CASSAQGGDIQYF. CDR3 nucleotide sequence: TGCGCCAGCAGCGCCCAAGGGGGAGACATTCAGTACTTC. The full variable domain, completed using reference TRBV5-1 and TRBJ2-4, is KAGVTQTPRYLIKTRGQQVTLSCSPISGHRSVSWYQQTPGQGLQFLFEYFSETQRNKGNFPGRFSGRQFSNSRSEMNVSTLELGDSALYLCASSAQGGDIQYFGAGTRLSVL.